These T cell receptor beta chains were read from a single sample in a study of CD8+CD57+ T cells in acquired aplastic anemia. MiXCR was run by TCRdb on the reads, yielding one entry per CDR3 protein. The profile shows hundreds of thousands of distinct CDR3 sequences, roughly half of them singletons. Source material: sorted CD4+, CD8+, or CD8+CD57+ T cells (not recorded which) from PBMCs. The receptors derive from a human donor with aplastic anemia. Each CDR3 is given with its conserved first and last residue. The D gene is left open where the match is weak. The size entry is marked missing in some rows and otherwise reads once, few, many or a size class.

DNA: TGTGCCAGCAGCAGAGGGGTTAGCATTGAAGCTTTCTTT
CDR3: CASSRGVSIEAFF
V: TRBV5-6
size: many
J: TRBJ1-1
D: NA

DNA: TGCGCCAGCAGCCGGTATACAGGCGGCGAGCAGTACTTC
CDR3: CASSRYTGGEQYF
V: TRBV4-3
size: NA
J: TRBJ2-7
D: NA

DNA: TGTGCCACCCACGGGGACCTTTTCGTAGGGACCCAGTACTTC
CDR3: CATHGDLFVGTQYF
V: TRBV5-4
size: NA
J: TRBJ2-5
D: NA

DNA: TGTGCCAGCAGCTTTGGTGTGGAGCGGCCAGATACGCAGTATTTT
CDR3: CASSFGVERPDTQYF
V: TRBV5-8
size: many
J: TRBJ2-3
D: NA

DNA: TGCAGCGGGGGGGGGGAGAACACTGAAGCTTTCTTT
CDR3: CSGGGENTEAFF
V: TRBV29-1
size: NA
J: TRBJ1-1
D: NA

DNA: TGTGCCAGCAGGCCTGGCCCCGGGGATAATTCACCCCTCCACTTT
CDR3: CASRPGPGDNSPLHF
V: TRBV7-9
size: NA
J: TRBJ1-6
D: NA

DNA: TGCAGCGTTGAAACATCCCCTGAGGGCACTGAAGCTTTCTTT
CDR3: CSVETSPEGTEAFF
V: TRBV29-1
size: NA
J: TRBJ1-1
D: NA

DNA: TGCAGTGCTAGGACGGAGTTCCAACCCTCCTACGGCTACACCTTC
CDR3: CSARTEFQPSYGYTF
V: TRBV20-1
size: NA
J: TRBJ1-2
D: NA

DNA: TGCAGTGCTAGAGAGCGGGGTTGGGAGACCCAGTACTTC
CDR3: CSARERGWETQYF
V: TRBV20-1
size: NA
J: TRBJ2-5
D: NA

DNA: TGTGCCAGCAGTTCCCCAGGCGGGTTCTATGGCTACACCTTC
CDR3: CASSSPGGFYGYTF
V: TRBV27
size: NA
J: TRBJ1-2
D: NA

DNA: TGCAGTGCTAGAGGGGGATGGACTAGCGGGGGAACCGCCGGATTGGAGACCCAGTACTTC
CDR3: CSARGGWTSGGTAGLETQYF
V: TRBV20-1
size: few
J: TRBJ2-5
D: TRBD2

DNA: TGTGCCAGCAGCCAAGATCGAGCGGGGGACTCCTACGAGCAGTACTTC
CDR3: CASSQDRAGDSYEQYF
V: TRBV14
size: once
J: TRBJ2-7
D: TRBD2

DNA: TGTGCCAGCAGTGTGCAGTCAAACACTGAAGCTTTCTTT
CDR3: CASSVQSNTEAFF
V: TRBV9
size: NA
J: TRBJ1-1
D: NA

DNA: TGTGCCAGCAGTACGGGTCAGGGGGTTCTTGGCTACACCTTC
CDR3: CASSTGQGVLGYTF
V: TRBV6-2/TRBV6-3
size: NA
J: TRBJ1-2
D: TRBD1

DNA: TGTGCCACCAGTGATATAGGACAGGGGTTAGAGACCCAGTACTTC
CDR3: CATSDIGQGLETQYF
V: TRBV24-1
size: NA
J: TRBJ2-5
D: TRBD1

DNA: TGTGCCAGCAGTGACACAGGGCAGTACGAGCAGTACTTC
CDR3: CASSDTGQYEQYF
V: TRBV25-1
size: NA
J: TRBJ2-7
D: NA

DNA: TGCGCCAGCAGCCAAGTTGCAGGGGGCGGCGAGCAGTACTTC
CDR3: CASSQVAGGGEQYF
V: TRBV4-1
size: NA
J: TRBJ2-7
D: TRBD1

DNA: TGTGCCAGCAGTTGGGGGGCGGGAGGGGCCCTAAGCTCCTACGAGCAGTACTTC
CDR3: CASSWGAGGALSSYEQYF
V: TRBV27
size: few
J: TRBJ2-7
D: TRBD2

DNA: TGCAGCGTTGAAGAGGCGGCCTCTGGAAACACCATATATTTT
CDR3: CSVEEAASGNTIYF
V: TRBV29-1
size: many
J: TRBJ1-3
D: NA

DNA: TGTGCCACCAGTGGCCAGGGGGTAGCTCACGACTATGGCTACACCTTT
CDR3: CATSGQGVAHDYGYTF
V: TRBV15
size: NA
J: TRBJ1-2
D: TRBD1

DNA: TGTGCCAGCAGCTCCCGGGAGCGGCTTTTT
CDR3: CASSSRERLF
V: TRBV11-3
size: many
J: TRBJ1-4
D: NA

DNA: TGTGCCAGCAGCCCGGGACCAGGGTCAACTAATGAAAAACTGTTTTTT
CDR3: CASSPGPGSTNEKLFF
V: TRBV5-6
size: NA
J: TRBJ1-4
D: NA

DNA: TGTGCCAGCAGCGGACAGGGACAGCCGTACTATGGCTACACCTTC
CDR3: CASSGQGQPYYGYTF
V: TRBV7-9
size: many
J: TRBJ1-2
D: TRBD1

DNA: TGTGCCAGCAGTTTGCTAGCGGGGGAGATTTACGAGCAGTACTTC
CDR3: CASSLLAGEIYEQYF
V: TRBV27
size: NA
J: TRBJ2-7
D: TRBD2

DNA: TGTGCCACCAGCATCCGGGACAGGGACTACGAGCAGTACTTC
CDR3: CATSIRDRDYEQYF
V: TRBV15
size: NA
J: TRBJ2-7
D: TRBD1

DNA: TGTGCCAGCAGCTTAGTTGAGGGCCGTTCCAAAAACATTCAGTACTTC
CDR3: CASSLVEGRSKNIQYF
V: TRBV9
size: once
J: TRBJ2-4
D: NA

DNA: TGTGCCAGTAGGAGCCTATTCTATAATTCACCCCTCCACTTT
CDR3: CASRSLFYNSPLHF
V: TRBV19
size: many
J: TRBJ1-6
D: NA

DNA: TGTGCCAGCAGTCGACCGGGACTAGATGAAGCTTTCTTT
CDR3: CASSRPGLDEAFF
V: TRBV10-2
size: NA
J: TRBJ1-1
D: NA

DNA: TGTGCCACCAGCAGAGATAGGGGAGGGGGGGATGAAAAACTGTTTTTT
CDR3: CATSRDRGGGDEKLFF
V: TRBV15
size: NA
J: TRBJ1-4
D: NA

DNA: TGCGCCAGCAGTGAGTACCAGGACGGGTATGGCTACACCTTC
CDR3: CASSEYQDGYGYTF
V: TRBV10-1
size: NA
J: TRBJ1-2
D: NA

DNA: TGTGCCAGTGGGACAGGGGGCTTTGGCTACACCTTC
CDR3: CASGTGGFGYTF
V: TRBV19
size: NA
J: TRBJ1-2
D: TRBD1

DNA: TGTGCCAGCACTAAAGGGGGAGGCTACATTGAGCAGTTCTTC
CDR3: CASTKGGGYIEQFF
V: TRBV7-6
size: NA
J: TRBJ2-1
D: NA

DNA: TGCGCCAGCCGGGGACTGAAAGAGACCCAGTACTTC
CDR3: CASRGLKETQYF
V: TRBV5-1
size: NA
J: TRBJ2-5
D: NA

DNA: TGTGCCAGCAGTTACCGGGGGGGCTTAGATACGCAGTATTTT
CDR3: CASSYRGGLDTQYF
V: TRBV6-6
size: NA
J: TRBJ2-3
D: TRBD2

DNA: TGTGCCAGCAGTGGAGGATCCTGGGGAAATCAGCCCCAGCATTTT
CDR3: CASSGGSWGNQPQHF
V: TRBV25-1
size: NA
J: TRBJ1-5
D: NA

DNA: TGTGCCAGCACCCCGCATGGGACCGTAATGCACTATGGCTACACCTTC
CDR3: CASTPHGTVMHYGYTF
V: TRBV5-4
size: many
J: TRBJ1-2
D: NA

DNA: TGCGCCAGCAGCGGACGCCGGGACGGCCGCTCCTACGAGCAGTACTTC
CDR3: CASSGRRDGRSYEQYF
V: TRBV5-1
size: NA
J: TRBJ2-7
D: NA

DNA: TGTGCCAGCAGTTTAGGGCTGACAAATTCACCCCTCCACTTT
CDR3: CASSLGLTNSPLHF
V: TRBV12-3/TRBV12-4
size: NA
J: TRBJ1-6
D: NA

DNA: TGCAGTGCTAGAGTAAGCGGGAGGAGCTCCTACAATGAGCAGTTCTTC
CDR3: CSARVSGRSSYNEQFF
V: TRBV20-1
size: NA
J: TRBJ2-1
D: TRBD2

DNA: TGTGCCAGCAGCCCTAGCGGGAGATACACCGGGGAGCTGTTTTTT
CDR3: CASSPSGRYTGELFF
V: TRBV6-5
size: NA
J: TRBJ2-2
D: TRBD2

DNA: TGTGCCTGGAGCAGGGATAGCTCCTACGAGCAGTACTTC
CDR3: CAWSRDSSYEQYF
V: TRBV30
size: few
J: TRBJ2-7
D: NA

DNA: TGTGCCAGCATGCTAGCGGGCTACGAGCAGTACTTC
CDR3: CASMLAGYEQYF
V: TRBV2
size: once
J: TRBJ2-7
D: TRBD2

DNA: TGTGCCAGCAGCGGAGGGACTAGAAGTCTCGAGCAGTACTTC
CDR3: CASSGGTRSLEQYF
V: TRBV9
size: many
J: TRBJ2-7
D: TRBD2

DNA: TGTGCCAGCAGTTACGTAAAGGGAAGTAACTATGGCTACACCTTC
CDR3: CASSYVKGSNYGYTF
V: TRBV6-5
size: few
J: TRBJ1-2
D: NA

DNA: TGTGCCACCAGCAGGCCCGGGACAGGGGACACAGATACGCAGTATTTT
CDR3: CATSRPGTGDTDTQYF
V: TRBV15
size: NA
J: TRBJ2-3
D: TRBD1

DNA: TGTGCCAGCAGCCCCTCGACAGGGAACGAGCAGTACTTC
CDR3: CASSPSTGNEQYF
V: TRBV7-3
size: NA
J: TRBJ2-7
D: TRBD1

DNA: TGTGCCAGCAGCGTCGGGACTCTGAACACTGAAGCTTTCTTT
CDR3: CASSVGTLNTEAFF
V: TRBV9
size: NA
J: TRBJ1-1
D: NA

DNA: TGCGCCAGCAGCGCCAGACAGGGGACTGAAGCTTTCTTT
CDR3: CASSARQGTEAFF
V: TRBV5-1
size: many
J: TRBJ1-1
D: TRBD1

DNA: TGTGCCAGCAGCCCCGGGACTAGCGGGTTAGCCAAAAACATTCAGTACTTC
CDR3: CASSPGTSGLAKNIQYF
V: TRBV7-9
size: few
J: TRBJ2-4
D: TRBD2

DNA: TGCGCCAGCAGCCAAGGTCTAGCGGGAGTTGAGCAGTACTTC
CDR3: CASSQGLAGVEQYF
V: TRBV4-1
size: many
J: TRBJ2-7
D: TRBD2

DNA: TGCGCCAGCAGCTTGGACGGTAACGAATCACCCCTCCACTTT
CDR3: CASSLDGNESPLHF
V: TRBV5-1
size: NA
J: TRBJ1-6
D: NA

DNA: TGTGCCAGCAGTCGAGAATACGAGCAGTACTTC
CDR3: CASSREYEQYF
V: TRBV7-9
size: few
J: TRBJ2-7
D: NA